Sequencing of this TCR beta chain was carried out in a study of molecular identifiers for immune sequencing clone quantification (dated by TCRdb to between 2017 and 2018). Regarding the complete study: For a replicate experiment, RNA from approximately 20,000 or 100,000 naive CD8 T cells was divided into five aliquots, and four of the five aliquots were sequenced. The study was a methods study using CD8 T cells to benchmark molecular-identifier clustering-based TCR repertoire sequencing (MIDCIRS) and TCR RNA copy counting.

This clonotype came up a few times. What antigen it recognizes has not been identified. Nothing much larger sits one base from this clone, and base qualities are not available. On the study overall, not on this receptor specifically: Spiked-in Jurkat TCR RNA equivalent to a single cell was reported to be detectable even among more than 900,000 naive CD8 T cells. Approximately 2.7 recovered TCR RNA copies per cell were obtained by modeling, versus around 10 by digital PCR, implying a capture efficiency of about 30%. In CMV-specific effector cells, clones with more than 20 RNA copies contained over 98% of molecules, whereas in naive cells such clones contained under 1% of molecules. When barcode sub-clustering was left out, chimeric consensus sequences inflated TCR diversity, with chimeras reaching as high as 47%. Identical TCR molecules sharing a barcode could cause highly expanded clone sizes to be underestimated. Naive libraries contained spiked-in Jurkat TCR RNA (approximately 10 copies' worth), which is not part of the donor repertoire.

The germline V gene encodes CDR1 SNHLY and CDR2 FYNNEI. The CDR3 goes from the cysteine to the phenylalanine over 15 residues. The kept DNA is CDR3 alone, 45 bases in frame from the first base. Between the V and J ends, shortened by 5 bases and 1 base respectively, the junction contains 13 bases. Libraries of naive CD8 T cells were built from approximately 22,000 to 940,000 sorted cells, with 10%, 30% or 50% of the purified RNA used. On a BD FACSAria II, naive CD8 T cells were FACS-sorted as CD8+CD4-CCR7+CD45RA+ and collected into RLT Plus buffer. Detection sensitivity was tested by spiking Jurkat RNA equal to roughly nine TCR copies' worth into samples containing roughly 17,000-1,000,000 naive CD8 T cells. Enrichment of CD8 T cells was done with RosetteSep CD8+ T Cell Enrichment Cocktail plus Ficoll-Paque, and ACK red cell lysis came afterward. The protocol used for the library was PCR. The instrument given in TCRdb is NextSeq 500. Bulk TCR libraries were made following a previously described method, with the TCR primers given in Table S5. Purification of total RNA was performed with the Qiagen AllPrep DNA/RNA kit. Before any analysis, reads coming from multiple sequencing runs of the same library were combined into one pool. In the paper's pipeline: Only reads with exact TCR constant sequence were kept, trimmed to 150 nt, and grouped by their 12-nt molecular barcodes. Reads within each barcode group were sub-clustered using a 15% Levenshtein threshold, and quality-weighted consensus sequences were constructed for each RNA molecule. Non-functional sequences were excluded, and lower-count sequences lying one edit away from another sequence were also excluded. Based on fitting two negative binomial distributions, any barcode sub-cluster with under 20% of the maximum read count was discarded. The public reads were run again by TCRdb, first through fastp at Q25 and then through MiXCR, and only productive beta chains were kept. CDR3 protein sequences are deduplicated, and each keeps its most common genes and DNA. V and J calls and clone size were set by TCRdb, not the authors. The sample data list approximately 500,000 distinct CDR3 sequences, and under 30% of these were observed just once. The ten largest account for approximately 0.76% of the sample.

The chain employs TRBV2 and TRBJ2-3, with the D call tentatively TRBD1 or TRBD2, each fitting 5 bases. This TCR was sampled from a human donor in good health. Some libraries in this study had Jurkat cell RNA spiked in. Sequencing input: naive CD8+ T cells from blood, with Jurkat cell RNA spiked in. Sample cell subset or site, as interpreted from the label and publication: FACS-sorted CD8+CD4-CCR7+CD45RA+ naive T cells. The DNA is TGTGCCAGCAGTAACCGAGGGGCTCGCACAGATACGCAGTATTTT. Translated, it reads CASSNRGARTDTQYF.